Below are 5 T cell receptor beta chains sequenced from a single sample in a study of blood T cell repertoires in COVID-19. Produced via immunoSEQ multiplex PCR; TCRdb's table is partial and in-frame only. The table shows around 71,000 clones, with about four fifths occurring only once. Source material: peripheral blood. The receptors stem from a woman older than 75 with active or convalescent COVID-19.

The CDR3 region has the DNA TGTGCCTGGATTGGAGGAGGTACGCAGTATTTT. Protein product: CAWIGGGTQYF. V is TRBV30 and J is TRBJ2-3, with D possibly matching TRBD2 (5 bases). CDR1 GTSNPN and CDR2 SVGIG come from the germline V gene (reference sequence). The CDR3 length is 11 residues. The V gene lost 4 bases and the J gene lost 8 bases, with 10 bases spanning the gap.

This clone was detected a few times. This sequence joins TRBV12-3 or TRBV12-4 and TRBJ1-2, with 7 bases aligning to TRBD1. The J segment lost 7 bases and the V segment lost 3 bases, leaving 2 bases of the junction unmatched. CDR3 length: 12 amino acids. The chain's CDR3 is CASSLTGSGYTF. In DNA, the CDR3 is TGTGCCAGCAGTTTGACAGGGTCTGGCTACACCTTC.

This clone was picked up a small number of times. The chain recombines TRBV23-1 with TRBJ1-4, with 12 bases matching TRBD1. TRBV23-1 is classed as an ORF, of uncertain function. This CDR3 spans 22 amino acids. Germline trimming cut 0 bases from V and 4 bases from J; bases unmatched to any gene: 18. The CDR3 region is CASSQSKVTGQGATSINEKLFF. CDR3 nucleotide sequence: TGCGCCAGCAGTCAATCGAAAGTGACGGGACAGGGGGCGACTTCGATTAATGAAAAACTGTTTTTT.

The V call is TRBV5-4, the J call TRBJ2-1, with D possibly TRBD2 on 5 matching bases. The CDR3 sequence is 12 residues long. V lost 2 bases, J lost 10 bases, and 10 bases lay in between. The germline gives CDR1 SGHNT, CDR2 YYREEE (reference sequence). CDR3 in amino acids: CASSLFSGEQFF. DNA of the CDR3: TGTGCCAGCAGCTTATTTTCGGGGGAGCAGTTCTTC.

To note about this clone: Being one base from a much bigger clone, this may be a read error. The chain recombines TRBV7-2 with TRBJ1-2; TRBD1 aligns across 7 bases. CDR3 length equals 13 residues. CDR1 is SGHTA and CDR2 is FQGNSA in the germline V gene. V was pared by 5 bases and J by 2 bases, with 2 bases of the junction left unmatched. CDR3 amino acids: CASSPGQNYGYTF. For the CDR3, the DNA is TGTGCCAGCAGCCCGGGACAGAACTATGGCTACACCTTC.